This entry is about one T cell receptor beta chain. Its specificity is unknown. The V gene end was trimmed by 10 bases and the J gene end by 4 bases; junction bases not matched to a gene: 12. This CDR3 contains 15 residues. Germline V gives CDR1 LNHDA, CDR2 SQIVND (reference sequence). This record comes from a study of T cell responses to AZD1222 COVID-19 vaccine. Overall study findings and caveats: The sample set comprised mostly white British donors with more females, and clonal diversity was possibly underestimated.

Produced via immunoSEQ multiplex PCR; TCRdb's table is partial and in-frame only. This sample yields over 100,000 clones, of which approximately 91% are seen a single time; 7.5% belongs to the top ten. This clonotype originated in an adult in good health. The chain couples TRBV19 to TRBJ1-5; TRBD1 agrees at 8 bases. The source material was peripheral blood, sampled on day 0 of AZD1222 vaccination. CDR3: CANPPYRTGNQPQHF. In DNA form, the CDR3 reads TGTGCCAACCCACCCTATAGGACAGGGAATCAGCCCCAGCATTTT. Using reference TRBV19 and TRBJ1-5 for the parts outside the CDR3, the full variable domain is DGGITQSPKYLFRKEGQNVTLSCEQNLNHDAMYWYRQDPGQGLRLIYYSQIVNDFQKGDIAEGYSVSREKKESFPLTVTSAQKNPTAFYLCANPPYRTGNQPQHFGDGTRLSIL.